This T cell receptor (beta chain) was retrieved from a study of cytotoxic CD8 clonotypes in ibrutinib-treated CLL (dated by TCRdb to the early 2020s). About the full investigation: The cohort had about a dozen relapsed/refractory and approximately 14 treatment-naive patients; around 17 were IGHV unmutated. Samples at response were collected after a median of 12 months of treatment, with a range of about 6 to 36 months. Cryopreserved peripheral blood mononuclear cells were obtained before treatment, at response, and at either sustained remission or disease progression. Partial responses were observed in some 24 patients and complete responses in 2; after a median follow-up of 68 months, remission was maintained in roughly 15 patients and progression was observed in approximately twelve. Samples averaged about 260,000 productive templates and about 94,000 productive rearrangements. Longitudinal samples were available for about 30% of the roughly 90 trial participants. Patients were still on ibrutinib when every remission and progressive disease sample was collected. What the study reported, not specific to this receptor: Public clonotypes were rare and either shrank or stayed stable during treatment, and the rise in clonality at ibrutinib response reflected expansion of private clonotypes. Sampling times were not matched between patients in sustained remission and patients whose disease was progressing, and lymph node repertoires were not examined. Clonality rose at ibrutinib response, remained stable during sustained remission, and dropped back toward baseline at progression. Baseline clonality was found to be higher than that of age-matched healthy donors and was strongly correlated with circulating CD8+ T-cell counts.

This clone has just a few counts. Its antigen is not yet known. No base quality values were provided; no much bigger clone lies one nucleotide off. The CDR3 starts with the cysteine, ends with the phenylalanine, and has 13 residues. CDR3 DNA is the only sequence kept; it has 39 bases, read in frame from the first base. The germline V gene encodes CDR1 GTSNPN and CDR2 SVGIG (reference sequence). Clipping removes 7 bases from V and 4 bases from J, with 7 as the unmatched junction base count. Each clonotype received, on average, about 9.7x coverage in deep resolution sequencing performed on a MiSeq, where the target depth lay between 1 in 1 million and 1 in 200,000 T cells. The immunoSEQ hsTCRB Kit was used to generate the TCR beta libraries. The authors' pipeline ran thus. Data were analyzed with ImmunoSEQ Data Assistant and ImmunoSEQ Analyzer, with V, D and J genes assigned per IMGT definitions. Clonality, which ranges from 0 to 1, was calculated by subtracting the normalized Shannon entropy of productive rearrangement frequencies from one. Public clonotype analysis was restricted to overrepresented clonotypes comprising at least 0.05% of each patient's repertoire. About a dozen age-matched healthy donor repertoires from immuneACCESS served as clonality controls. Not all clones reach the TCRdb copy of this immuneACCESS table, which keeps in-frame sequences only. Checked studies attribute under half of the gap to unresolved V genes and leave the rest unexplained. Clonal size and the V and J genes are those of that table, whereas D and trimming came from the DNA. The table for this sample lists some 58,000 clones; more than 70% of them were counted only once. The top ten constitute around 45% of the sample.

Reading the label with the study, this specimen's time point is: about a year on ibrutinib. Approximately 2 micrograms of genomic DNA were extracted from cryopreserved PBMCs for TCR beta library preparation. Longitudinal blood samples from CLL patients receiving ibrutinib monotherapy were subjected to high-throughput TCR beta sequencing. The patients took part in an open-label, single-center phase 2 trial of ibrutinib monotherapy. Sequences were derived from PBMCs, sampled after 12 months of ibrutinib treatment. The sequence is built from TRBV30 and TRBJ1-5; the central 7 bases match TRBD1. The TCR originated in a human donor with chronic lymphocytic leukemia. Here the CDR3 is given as CAFRGGGNQPQHF. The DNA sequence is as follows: TGTGCCTTCAGAGGGGGCGGTAATCAGCCCCAGCATTTT.